A single sample gave rise to the 13 T cell receptor beta chains below, sequenced in a study of blood T cell repertoires in COVID-19. The assay was immunoSEQ multiplex PCR, and TCRdb's table has in-frame clones only and misses some. Of under 150,000 clones listed, approximately 84% are singletons. Sequencing used peripheral blood. Every receptor here comes from a woman aged 50 to 60 who had recovered from COVID-19.

This chain links TRBV4-2 with TRBJ1-2; 9 nucleotides align to TRBD1. Trimming took 1 base from V and 8 from J; bases not matched to a gene: 8. Germline-derived CDR1 and CDR2 are LGHNA and YNFKEQ. The CDR3 contains 15 residues. This chain's CDR3 is CASSQGLPTGGGYTF. CDR3 DNA: TGTGCCAGCAGCCAAGGTTTGCCGACAGGGGGGGGCTACACCTTC.

This clone was seen more than once but under ten times. The V and J genes are TRBV14 and TRBJ2-2, with D possibly matching TRBD2 (5 bases). V was cut by 2 bases and J by 5 bases, with 6 bases left in between. Germline V CDR1 and CDR2: SGHDN, FVKESK. The length of the CDR3 is 13 residues. The DNA of the CDR3 is TGTGCCAGCAGCCAATGGAGGACCGGGGAGCTGTTTTTT. This codes for CASSQWRTGELFF. Variable domain in full (rest from reference TRBV14 and TRBJ2-2): EAGVTQFPSHSVIEKGQTVTLRCDPISGHDNLYWYRRVMGKEIKFLLHFVKESKQDESGMPNNRFLAERTGGTYSTLKVQPAELEDSGVYFCASSQWRTGELFFGEGSRLTVL.

V gene TRBV19 combines with J gene TRBJ2-7, with 8 bases aligning to TRBD1. The germline CDR1 and CDR2 sequences are LNHDA and SQIVND (reference sequence). There are 11 residues in the CDR3. After removal of 5 bases from V and 6 bases from J, the junction contained 0 bases not matched to a gene. DNA of the CDR3: TGTGCCAGTAGTGACAGGGGCGAGCAGTACTTC. Translated, it gives CASSDRGEQYF.

The chain couples TRBV2 to TRBJ2-1; TRBD2 agrees at 11 bases. Germline CDR1 reads SNHLY; CDR2 reads FYNNEI. J was trimmed by 4 bases and V by 8 bases; bases with no gene match: 16. The CDR3 spans 18 residues. CDR3: CASGSPAGSGGVYNEQFF. The CDR3 coding sequence is TGTGCCAGCGGATCACCAGCGGGTAGCGGGGGGGTATACAATGAGCAGTTCTTC.

This clone was observed once. V gene TRBV10-2 combines with J gene TRBJ1-6; D is possibly TRBD1 (6 bases). Per germline, CDR1 WSHSY and CDR2 SAAADI. Trimming cost V 3 bases and J 7 bases, with 13 bases left between them. This CDR3 contains 15 residues. CDR3 protein: CASSEGGIRNSPLHF. For the CDR3, the DNA is TGCGCCAGCAGTGAAGGGGGAATAAGGAATTCACCCCTCCACTTT.

The chain has TRBV2 and TRBJ1-6; 7 nucleotides agree with TRBD1. Trimming cost V 2 bases and J 8 bases; bases outside gene matches: 6. Germline V gene sequence: CDR1 SNHLY, CDR2 FYNNEI. This CDR3 has 15 residues. The CDR3 nucleotides are TGTGCCAGCAGTGAAAGGAGGGGGCCGGATTCACCCCTCCACTTT. This translates into CASSERRGPDSPLHF.

The chain employs TRBV10-3 and TRBJ2-3; TRBD2 matches 13 bases. The CDR3 consists of 16 residues. V lost 2 bases, J lost 3 bases, and 2 bases stayed unmatched. CDR1 is ENHRY and CDR2 is SYGVKD in the germline V gene. The CDR3 nucleotides are TGTGCCATCAGTGAGGGACTAGCGGGGGTGACAGATACGCAGTATTTT. This codes for CAISEGLAGVTDTQYF.

This clone was detected once. The chain has TRBV5-1 and TRBJ2-3; 9 bases fit TRBD1. CDR3 length equals 14 residues. The germline V gene encodes CDR1 SGHRS and CDR2 YFSETQ. V dropped 3 bases and J dropped 5; count of bases not matched to a gene: 4. The CDR3 here is CASSSDRGGDTQYF. CDR3 DNA sequence: TGCGCCAGCAGCTCCGACAGGGGGGGAGATACGCAGTATTTT.

The chain's CDR3 is CASSLDRGERLSQPQHF. The CDR3 coding sequence is TGTGCCAGCAGCTTAGACAGGGGCGAGCGATTGAGTCAGCCCCAGCATTTT. The V gene is TRBV5-6, the J gene TRBJ1-5; 8 bases agree with TRBD1. V shed 2 bases and J 6 bases; nucleotides not matched to a gene: 13. This CDR3 has 17 residues. Looked up from germline, CDR1 is SGHDT and CDR2 is YYEEEE.

In this sample, this clone turned up a few times. The J gene is TRBJ1-3, the V gene TRBV3-1 (or the pseudogene TRBV3-2); D call uncertain. The CDR3 extends over 11 amino acids. Germline V gene data show CDR1 as LGHDT and CDR2 as YNNKEL (reference sequence). Trimming pared 2 bases from V and 7 bases from J, leaving 3 bases between. CDR3 nucleotides: TGTGCCAGCAGCCAATATAACACCATATATTTT. Amino acids: CASSQYNTIYF.

The chain is built from TRBV13 and TRBJ1-1; D is unclear. The CDR3 length is 18 residues. CDR1 and CDR2 from the germline V gene are PRHDT and FYEKMQ (reference sequence). V was clipped by 1 base and J by 1 base, with 19 bases between them. The CDR3 is CASSLDDWRTKWNTEAFF. The CDR3 nucleotides read TGTGCCAGCAGCTTAGATGATTGGCGGACTAAATGGAACACTGAAGCTTTCTTT.

The chain joins TRBV6-5 to TRBJ2-3; TRBD1 matches at 8 bases. The V and J ends lost 8 bases and 4 bases, in that order; junction bases with no gene match: 5. Germline CDR1 MNHEY, CDR2 SVGAGI. The CDR3 has 13 residues. The CDR3 DNA reads as TGTGCCAGCGAAGACAGGGGCCCAGATACGCAGTATTTT. Protein sequence: CASEDRGPDTQYF.

The chain couples TRBV19 to TRBJ2-3, with D perhaps TRBD1 (5 bases). V was trimmed by 3 bases and J by 6 bases, leaving 16 bases between them. The length of the CDR3 is 15 residues. Germline CDR1 and CDR2: LNHDA and SQIVND (reference sequence). The CDR3 coding sequence is TGTGCCAGTAGTATGGGCCGGACCTCAGGGGATACGCAGTATTTT. Amino acid sequence: CASSMGRTSGDTQYF.